This T cell receptor beta chain came from a study of T cell changes during pregnancy in multiple sclerosis. The method was immunoSEQ multiplex PCR; TCRdb's version includes in-frame clones alone and lacks a portion of them. The data contain 78,000 or so clones, about 93% of them singletons. This TCR was recovered from a female donor with multiple sclerosis, enrolled in a pregnancy study. The specimen comprised CD4+ T cells from peripheral blood mononuclear cells, sampled before pregnancy.

Here the CDR3 DNA reads TGCGCCAGCAGAGCCGGGACAGCGGTAGGGGAGCAGTACTTC. As protein: CASRAGTAVGEQYF. V and J are TRBV5-1 and TRBJ2-7; 7 nucleotides line up with TRBD1. CDR3 size: 14 residues. The germline V gene has CDR1 SGHRS and CDR2 YFSETQ. The ends lost 5 bases at V and 7 bases at J; junction bases unmatched: 12.